A selection of T cell receptor beta chains follows, all from one sample in a study of blood T cell repertoires in COVID-19. TCRdb's table, derived via immunoSEQ multiplex PCR, lists solely in-frame clones and lacks some. The profile shows 240,000 or so clones, about 88% of them singletons. Sequencing was carried out using peripheral blood. The receptors were sampled from a woman aged 40 to 50 who had recovered from COVID-19. Each CDR3 is given with its conserved first and last residue. The order of the fields is D gene, J gene, clone size, V gene, CDR3 DNA, CDR3 protein. D genes are given only for firm matches. The size entry is marked missing in some rows and otherwise reads once, few, many or a size class.

d_gene: -; j_gene: TRBJ2-5; abundance: -; v_gene: TRBV29-1; CDR3nt: TGCAGCGTTGGGGGGCTTTCTGGTGTCCCTCAAGAGACCCAGTACTTC; CDR3aa: CSVGGLSGVPQETQYF
d_gene: -; j_gene: TRBJ1-2; abundance: -; v_gene: TRBV25-1; CDR3nt: TGTGCCAGCAGTGCCCGGACGGGGTCGGGCTACACCTTC; CDR3aa: CASSARTGSGYTF
d_gene: -; j_gene: TRBJ1-1; abundance: -; v_gene: TRBV28; CDR3nt: TGTGCCAGCAGTTTACAGGGGACTGAAGCTTTCTTT; CDR3aa: CASSLQGTEAFF
d_gene: -; j_gene: TRBJ1-2; abundance: -; v_gene: TRBV7-9; CDR3nt: TGTGCCTCAGGGCGGGATAACTATGGCTACACCTTC; CDR3aa: CASGRDNYGYTF
d_gene: TRBD2; j_gene: TRBJ2-5; abundance: -; v_gene: TRBV18; CDR3nt: TGTGCCAGCTCACCACGGGGACTAGCGGGAGTGGGGCAAGAGACCCAGTACTTC; CDR3aa: CASSPRGLAGVGQETQYF
d_gene: -; j_gene: TRBJ1-1; abundance: -; v_gene: TRBV29-1; CDR3nt: TGCAGCGCGACAGGAGGGAGTACTGAAGCTTTCTTT; CDR3aa: CSATGGSTEAFF
d_gene: -; j_gene: TRBJ1-2; abundance: -; v_gene: TRBV2; CDR3nt: TGTGCCAGGGCCGGGCCGGGGAACTATGGCTACACCTTC; CDR3aa: CARAGPGNYGYTF
d_gene: TRBD1; j_gene: TRBJ1-2; abundance: once; v_gene: TRBV28; CDR3nt: TGTGCCAGCAGTGGGACAGGGTTAGGCTACACCTTC; CDR3aa: CASSGTGLGYTF
d_gene: -; j_gene: TRBJ2-5; abundance: few; v_gene: TRBV11-3; CDR3nt: TGTGCCAGCAGCCCCAGAGGGGGGGACCAAGAGACCCAGTACTTC; CDR3aa: CASSPRGGDQETQYF
d_gene: -; j_gene: TRBJ1-2; abundance: many; v_gene: TRBV11-3; CDR3nt: TGTGCCAGCAGCTTAGAGGAGGATTATGGCTACACCTTC; CDR3aa: CASSLEEDYGYTF
d_gene: -; j_gene: TRBJ2-1; abundance: -; v_gene: TRBV3-1/TRBV3-2; CDR3nt: TGTGCCAGCAGCCAAGGGCCCCAAGAGCAGTTCTTC; CDR3aa: CASSQGPQEQFF
d_gene: TRBD2; j_gene: TRBJ2-5; abundance: -; v_gene: TRBV7-9; CDR3nt: TGTGCCAGCAGCTTTCCGGGACTAGCGGGGGAAGACCAAGAGACCCAGTACTTC; CDR3aa: CASSFPGLAGEDQETQYF
d_gene: TRBD1; j_gene: TRBJ2-7; abundance: -; v_gene: TRBV4-3; CDR3nt: TGCGCCAGCAGCCAAGACCACCCGACAGGGGGGCCCTACGAGCAGTACTTC; CDR3aa: CASSQDHPTGGPYEQYF
d_gene: TRBD1; j_gene: TRBJ1-2; abundance: -; v_gene: TRBV4-1; CDR3nt: TGCGCCAGCAGCCAAGATGGAGCAGGGGGCGCCTCATATGGCTACACCTTC; CDR3aa: CASSQDGAGGASYGYTF
d_gene: -; j_gene: TRBJ2-3; abundance: -; v_gene: TRBV6-2/TRBV6-3; CDR3nt: TGTGCCAGCAGTTACTCGACGTGGTCCGCGGCCACGCAGTATTTT; CDR3aa: CASSYSTWSAATQYF
d_gene: TRBD1; j_gene: TRBJ2-3; abundance: -; v_gene: TRBV7-2; CDR3nt: TGTGCCAGCAGCCGGGACAGGGGAGATACGCAGTATTTT; CDR3aa: CASSRDRGDTQYF
d_gene: -; j_gene: TRBJ2-7; abundance: few; v_gene: TRBV5-4; CDR3nt: TGTGCCAGCAGCCAAGAACCTCCCCAACAGGGGGGGTACGAGCAGTACTTC; CDR3aa: CASSQEPPQQGGYEQYF
d_gene: TRBD1; j_gene: TRBJ1-2; abundance: -; v_gene: TRBV5-4; CDR3nt: TGTGCCAGCAGCCTTGGCTTGGGACAGGGGGCGGGAGGCTACACCTTC; CDR3aa: CASSLGLGQGAGGYTF
d_gene: TRBD2; j_gene: TRBJ2-7; abundance: -; v_gene: TRBV3-1/TRBV3-2; CDR3nt: TGTGCCAGCAGCCCCGCTCGGACTAGTCGCCACGAGCAGTACTTC; CDR3aa: CASSPARTSRHEQYF
d_gene: TRBD1; j_gene: TRBJ2-1; abundance: once; v_gene: TRBV29-1; CDR3nt: TGCAGCGCCCTCGGTGGGGGACAGGGGGCCCATGAGCAGTTCTTC; CDR3aa: CSALGGGQGAHEQFF
d_gene: TRBD1; j_gene: TRBJ2-7; abundance: once; v_gene: TRBV24-1; CDR3nt: TGTGCCACCAGTGAGCCAAAACAGGGGACCTACGAGCAGTACTTC; CDR3aa: CATSEPKQGTYEQYF
d_gene: -; j_gene: TRBJ2-7; abundance: -; v_gene: TRBV5-1; CDR3nt: TGCGCCAGCAGCTTGCCCAGGGGCCGGTCCTACGAGCAGTACTTC; CDR3aa: CASSLPRGRSYEQYF